Below are 12 T cell receptor beta chains sequenced from a single sample in a study of PD-1 blockade in mismatch repair-deficient tumors. Here immunoSEQ multiplex PCR was the method, and the copy in TCRdb shows in-frame clones only, minus some. The sample records 75,000 to 80,000 clones, about four fifths being singletons. The sequencing used peripheral blood, collected 44 weeks after starting pembrolizumab. The origin of the receptors is an adult with mismatch repair-deficient cancer.

The rearrangement links TRBV9 to TRBJ2-1, with D possibly being TRBD2 (6 bases). In germline, CDR1 is SGDLS, CDR2 YYNGEE. This CDR3 is built from 16 residues. The V end lost 4 bases, the J end lost 0 bases, and 14 bases lay between the germline ends. CDR3 sequence: CASSPRGMSSYNEQFF. The CDR3 DNA sequence: TGTGCCAGCAGCCCCCGGGGGATGAGCTCCTACAATGAGCAGTTCTTC. The full variable domain, rest sourced from reference TRBV9 and TRBJ2-1, is DSGVTQTPKHLITATGQRVTLRCSPRSGDLSVYWYQQSLDQGLQFLIQYYNGEERAKGNILERFSAQQFPDLHSELNLSSLELGDSALYFCASSPRGMSSYNEQFFGPGTRLTVL.

The chain recombines TRBV7-3 with TRBJ2-7; TRBD1 matches at 8 bases. V lost 5 bases to trimming and J lost 6 bases; unmatched junction nucleotides: 12. Germline lookup yields CDR1 SGHTA and CDR2 FQGTGA. The CDR3 covers 15 residues. CDR3 in DNA: TGTGCCAGCAGCCCGCGGACAGGGAGTTCTGTCGAGCAGTACTTC. Amino acid sequence: CASSPRTGSSVEQYF.

The rearrangement links TRBV11-2 to TRBJ2-1; maybe TRBD2 (5 bases). The CDR3 is 14 residues long. V was trimmed by 6 bases and J by 8 bases, leaving 17 bases between them. Germline CDR1 is SGHAT and CDR2 is FQNNGV. The CDR3 sequence is CASRSPRRNDEQFF. CDR3 DNA sequence: TGTGCCAGCAGAAGTCCCAGGAGGAACGATGAGCAGTTCTTC.

The V and J genes are TRBV16 and TRBJ1-5; no definite D call. Germline V CDR1 and CDR2: KGHSY, FQNENV. V gave up 0 bases and J gave up 6 bases, with 6 bases separating them. The CDR3 covers 13 residues. The CDR3 DNA sequence: TGTGCCAGCAGCCAATCGGCTCCTCAGCCCCAGCATTTT. Translation: CASSQSAPQPQHF.

CDR3 sequence (DNA): TGCGCCAGCAGCCCCTCCCCAGATCTCTACGAGCAGTACTTC. Translated, it gives CASSPSPDLYEQYF. J is TRBJ2-7 and V is TRBV5-1; D is unresolved. Trimming cost V 4 bases and J 3 bases, with 14 bases left between them. In germline, CDR1 is SGHRS, CDR2 YFSETQ. This CDR3 contains 14 residues. Together with reference TRBV5-1 and TRBJ2-7, the CDR3 gives the full variable domain: KAGVTQTPRYLIKTRGQQVTLSCSPISGHRSVSWYQQTPGQGLQFLFEYFSETQRNKGNFPGRFSGRQFSNSRSEMNVSTLELGDSALYLCASSPSPDLYEQYFGPGTRLTVT.

This clone showed up just once. The chain uses TRBV5-4 and TRBJ2-1; the D gene is possibly TRBD2 (6 bases). V shed 3 bases and J shed 7 bases, with 11 bases lying between them. CDR3 length: 13 residues. Germline V gene lookup returns CDR1 SGHNT and CDR2 YYREEE (reference sequence). The CDR3 loop reads CASSWGLLNEQFF. CDR3 bases: TGTGCCAGCAGCTGGGGACTTTTGAATGAGCAGTTCTTC. Variable domain in full (rest from reference TRBV5-4 and TRBJ2-1): ETGVTQSPTHLIKTRGQQVTLRCSSQSGHNTVSWYQQALGQGPQFIFQYYREEENGRGNFPPRFSGLQFPNYSSELNVNALELDDSALYLCASSWGLLNEQFFGPGTRLTVL.

The V and J genes are TRBV29-1 and TRBJ2-2; D may be TRBD1 (6 bases). Germline V gives CDR1 SQVTM, CDR2 ANQGSEA. Deletions cut 7 bases from V and 5 bases from J, with 17 bases between. CDR3 size: 14 residues. The DNA of the CDR3 is TGCAGCGCCGGCGACAGGTCGCGGACCGGGGAGCTGTTTTTT. The encoded protein is CSAGDRSRTGELFF.

The V gene is TRBV7-3, the J gene TRBJ1-1; 10 nucleotides match TRBD1. Germline V gene data show CDR1 as SGHTA and CDR2 as FQGTGA. The CDR3 sequence is 14 residues long. The V segment lost 5 bases and the J segment 10 bases; nucleotides outside the gene matches: 10. CDR3 bases: TGTGCCAGCAGCCCGGCGGGGACAGGGGCACCAGCTTTCTTT. Its protein product is CASSPAGTGAPAFF.

The chain links TRBV5-4 to TRBJ2-7; 13 nucleotides agree with TRBD2. V gave up 6 bases and J gave up 2 bases; unmatched junction bases: 5. The germline CDR1 and CDR2 sequences are SGHNT and YYREEE (reference sequence). The CDR3 runs to 15 residues. DNA of the CDR3: TGTGCCAGCACCCTTGGGACTAGCGGGACCTACGAGCAGTACTTC. This codes for CASTLGTSGTYEQYF.

The chain employs TRBV27 and TRBJ2-7; 10 positions agree with TRBD2. The CDR3 sequence is 15 residues long. Losses at the gene ends were 5 bases for V and 2 bases for J; bases not matched to a gene: 6. CDR1 and CDR2 from the germline V gene are MNHEY and SMNVEV (reference sequence). DNA for the CDR3: TGTGCCAGCAGTCCGGGACTAGCGTTAACCTACGAGCAGTACTTC. Residues: CASSPGLALTYEQYF.

The chain joins TRBV5-1 to TRBJ2-7; D perhaps matches TRBD1 (6 bases). From germline, CDR1 is SGHRS and CDR2 YFSETQ. Trimming took 3 bases from V and 4 from J, leaving 11 bases between them. This CDR3 contains 13 residues. CDR3 sequence reads: CASSSGTKYEQYF. In nucleotides, the CDR3 is TGCGCCAGCAGCTCCGGGACAAAATACGAGCAGTACTTC.

The CDR3 nucleotides are TGTGCCAGCAGCTTAGGACAGGGGGCCTCTGGAAACACCATATATTTT. This translates into CASSLGQGASGNTIYF. V gene TRBV7-6 combines with J gene TRBJ1-3, with 10 bases that match TRBD1. Germline CDR1 reads SGHVS; CDR2 reads FNYEAQ. Trimming cost V 1 base and J 0 bases; bases outside gene matches: 0. This CDR3 has 16 amino acids.